The 21 T cell receptor beta chains below all came from one sample that was sequenced in a study of glioma-infiltrating T cells after dendritic cell vaccination. Clones were read by immunoSEQ multiplex PCR, and TCRdb kept only the in-frame ones, dropping some. The sample includes some 100,000 clones, approximately 81% seen only once; the top ten take roughly 5.6%. The sequencing used blood, collected before dendritic cell vaccination. The receptors originated from a human donor with glioblastoma.

The gene calls are TRBV6-1 and TRBJ1-1; D not certain. The CDR3 consists of 13 residues. Germline loops: CDR1 MNHNS, CDR2 SASEGT. V was pared by 6 bases and J by 3 bases, with 11 bases between. The CDR3 sequence: CASRAYVDTEAFF. The DNA of the CDR3 is TGTGCCAGCAGAGCATACGTGGACACTGAAGCTTTCTTT.

The gene calls are TRBV28 and TRBJ2-1; TRBD1 matches at 7 bases. J was trimmed by 6 bases and V by 6 bases; bases with no gene match: 11. The CDR3 has 15 residues. Per the germline V gene, CDR1 is MDHEN and CDR2 is SYDVKM. For the CDR3, the DNA is TGTGCCAGCAGCTTTTTTCTTCGACAGGGCAATGAGCAGTTCTTC. Encoded protein: CASSFFLRQGNEQFF.

This chain connects TRBV6-1 to TRBJ1-2; TRBD1 might be the D (6 bases). Germline CDR1 MNHNS, CDR2 SASEGT. Trimming left V 2 bases short and J 2 bases short, with 12 bases between. The length of the CDR3 is 15 residues. The CDR3 DNA is TGTGCCAGCAGTGAACAGACAGGACCCAACTATGGCTACACCTTC. This codes for CASSEQTGPNYGYTF.

This clone appeared a single time. The junction departs from the called germline gene at one end, perhaps through a read error. The rearrangement uses TRBV7-3 and TRBJ2-5; 14 nucleotides agree with TRBD2. CDR1 SGHTA and CDR2 FQGTGA come from the germline V gene. This CDR3 has 14 residues. DNA of the CDR3: TGTGCCAGCAGCCCAGGGACTAGCGGGAGCCCTCCGCACTTC. It codes for CASSPGTSGSPPHF.

This clone was detected only a few times. The chain couples TRBV18 to TRBJ1-3; 8 bases line up with TRBD1. The CDR3 runs 18 residues. With V trimmed by 2 bases and J by 0 bases, 9 bases remained unmatched. Germline CDR1 KGHSH, CDR2 LQKENI. CDR3 in DNA: TGTGCCAGCTCACCAGGGACAGGCTTAACCTTCTCTGGAAACACCATATATTTT. Protein product: CASSPGTGLTFSGNTIYF. The full variable domain, in which reference TRBV18 and TRBJ1-3 provide the parts outside the CDR3, is NAGVMQNPRHLVRRRGQEARLRCSPMKGHSHVYWYRQLPEEGLKFMVYLQKENIIDESGMPKERFSAEFPKEGPSILRIQQVVRGDSAAYFCASSPGTGLTFSGNTIYFGEGSWLTVV.

The J gene is TRBJ2-1, the V gene TRBV10-2; 8 nucleotides align to TRBD2. CDR3 length: 16 residues. Germline V gene sequence: CDR1 WSHSY, CDR2 SAAADI. V shed 10 bases, J shed 3 bases, and the junction held 14 bases outside the gene matches. The chain's CDR3 is CATEKAGGAVYNEQFF. The CDR3 region has the DNA TGCGCCACGGAAAAGGCGGGGGGCGCCGTCTACAATGAGCAGTTCTTC.

V gene TRBV2 combines with J gene TRBJ2-3, with 8 positions matching TRBD1. The ends lost 4 bases at V and 1 base at J; junction bases unmatched: 4. This CDR3 region has 15 residues. Germline V CDR1 and CDR2: SNHLY, FYNNEI. This CDR3 reads CASSAGQGGTDTQYF. CDR3 coding DNA: TGTGCCAGCAGTGCTGGACAGGGCGGCACAGATACGCAGTATTTT.

The chain recombines TRBV15 with TRBJ1-6; D is unresolved. The CDR3 contains 15 residues. The V end lost 1 base, the J end lost 6 bases, and 10 bases lay between the germline ends. Per the germline V gene, CDR1 is LNHNV and CDR2 is YYDKDF (reference sequence). CDR3: CATSRAGESNSPLHF. Here the CDR3 DNA reads TGTGCCACCAGCAGAGCGGGAGAGTCTAATTCACCCCTCCACTTT.

This chain joins TRBV28 and TRBJ2-1; 13 nucleotides agree with TRBD2. Germline V gene sequence: CDR1 MDHEN, CDR2 SYDVKM. The CDR3 extends over 15 amino acids. Unmatched junction bases numbered 6, after V lost 4 bases and J lost 9 bases. CDR3: CASSSLGLAGFEQFF. The CDR3 nucleotides read TGTGCCAGCAGTTCCCTGGGACTAGCGGGATTTGAGCAGTTCTTC. The variable domain in full, with the rest retrieved from reference TRBV28 and TRBJ2-1, is DVKVTQSSRYLVKRTGEKVFLECVQDMDHENMFWYRQDPGLGLRLIYFSYDVKMKEKGDIPEGYSVSREKKERFSLILESASTNQTSMYLCASSSLGLAGFEQFFGPGTRLTVL.

The chain couples TRBV7-2 to TRBJ2-1; 11 nucleotides match TRBD2. The junction had 6 bases not matched to a gene; V was cut back by 5 bases and J by 0 bases. Germline CDR1 reads SGHTA; CDR2 reads FQGNSA. The CDR3 runs to 17 residues. CDR3 DNA: TGTGCCAGCAGCAGTTGGACTAGCGGGTACTCCTACAATGAGCAGTTCTTC. This encodes CASSSWTSGYSYNEQFF.

This clone has just one count. The genes are TRBV6-5 and TRBJ1-2, with 9 bases identical to TRBD1. Germline lookup yields CDR1 MNHEY and CDR2 SVGAGI. The CDR3 has 13 amino acids. The J segment lost 7 bases and the V segment lost 10 bases, leaving 10 bases of the junction unmatched. The CDR3 nucleotides read TGTGCCATTGTTATAGGGACAGGGCTTGGCTACACCTTC. Translated: CAIVIGTGLGYTF.

This clone was seen a handful of times. The rearrangement joins TRBV5-1 to TRBJ2-3; D is possibly TRBD2 (6 bases). With 1 base removed from V and 4 bases from J, the gap between germline ends came to 13 bases. The CDR3 loop spans 15 amino acids. The germline V gene encodes CDR1 SGHRS and CDR2 YFSETQ. This CDR3 is CASSLTSGEADTQYF. In DNA form, the CDR3 reads TGCGCCAGCAGCTTGACAAGTGGGGAGGCAGATACGCAGTATTTT. The whole variable domain, remainder taken from reference TRBV5-1 and TRBJ2-3, is KAGVTQTPRYLIKTRGQQVTLSCSPISGHRSVSWYQQTPGQGLQFLFEYFSETQRNKGNFPGRFSGRQFSNSRSEMNVSTLELGDSALYLCASSLTSGEADTQYFGPGTRLTVL.

The gene calls are TRBV6-1 and TRBJ2-7; a weak D match, TRBD1 (6 bases). The V gene's germline CDR1 is MNHNS and CDR2 SASEGT. The germline V and J ends were trimmed by 1 base and 2 bases, with 12 bases remaining between them. CDR3 length: 15 amino acids. CDR3 sequence: CASSEEPGHTYEQYF. CDR3 coding DNA: TGTGCCAGCAGTGAAGAACCGGGACACACCTACGAGCAGTACTTC.

This clone was recorded only once. V gene TRBV2 combines with J gene TRBJ2-1, with TRBD2 matching over 10 bases. The CDR3 contains 15 residues. Germline V gives CDR1 SNHLY, CDR2 FYNNEI. J gave up 5 bases and V 3 bases, and 4 bases lay outside the gene matches. The CDR3: CASSEERGGNNEQFF. The CDR3, as DNA: TGTGCCAGCAGTGAGGAGCGGGGGGGCAACAATGAGCAGTTCTTC.

This clone has a single count. This chain connects TRBV2 to TRBJ1-5; TRBD1 aligns across 9 bases. The V and J ends lost 6 bases and 8 bases, in that order; junction bases with no gene match: 8. The CDR3 contains 14 residues. CDR1 is SNHLY, CDR2 FYNNEI, per germline. The CDR3 sequence: CASRAGTGLEPQHF. Here the CDR3 DNA reads TGTGCCAGCAGGGCCGGGACAGGGCTTGAGCCCCAGCATTTT. Variable domain in full (rest from reference TRBV2 and TRBJ1-5): EPEVTQTPSHQVTQMGQEVILRCVPISNHLYFYWYRQILGQKVEFLVSFYNNEISEKSEIFDDQFSVERPDGSNFTLKIRSTKLEDSAMYFCASRAGTGLEPQHFGDGTRLSIL.

This clone turned up a few times. The genes are TRBV6-6 and TRBJ2-5, with TRBD2 matching 7 bases. Germline V gives CDR1 MNHNY, CDR2 SVGAGI (reference sequence). This CDR3 is built from 15 residues. V was pared by 2 bases and J by 2 bases, with 5 bases of the junction left unmatched. The CDR3 loop reads CASSYPAGLQETQYF. In DNA, the CDR3 is TGTGCCAGCAGTTACCCAGCGGGGCTGCAAGAGACCCAGTACTTC.

This clone was seen a few times. This rearrangement joins TRBV4-2 to TRBJ1-6, with 8 bases aligning to TRBD1. V lost 2 bases to trimming and J lost 7 bases; unmatched junction nucleotides: 7. The germline V gene encodes CDR1 LGHNA and CDR2 YNFKEQ. This CDR3 has 16 amino acids. CDR3 in DNA: TGTGCCAGCAGCCAAAAGATCCAGGGGGCGAATTCACCCCTCCACTTT. Encoded protein: CASSQKIQGANSPLHF.

This clone was recorded once. V and J are TRBV19 and TRBJ1-1; D is undetermined. The CDR3 covers 14 residues. The V end was cut by 4 bases, the J end by 4 bases, with 13 bases between. CDR1 is LNHDA, CDR2 SQIVND, per germline (reference sequence). CDR3 sequence (DNA): TGTGCCAGTAGTAACATATTCCGGAGCACTGAAGCTTTCTTT. It codes for CASSNIFRSTEAFF. The full variable domain, completed using reference TRBV19 and TRBJ1-1, is DGGITQSPKYLFRKEGQNVTLSCEQNLNHDAMYWYRQDPGQGLRLIYYSQIVNDFQKGDIAEGYSVSREKKESFPLTVTSAQKNPTAFYLCASSNIFRSTEAFFGQGTRLTVV.

The chain has TRBV4-1 and TRBJ2-5; D is perhaps TRBD2 (5 bases). Germline CDR1 is MGHRA and CDR2 is YSYEKL. The CDR3 runs to 17 residues. Trimming left V 0 bases short and J 1 base short, with 15 bases between. This chain's CDR3 is CASSQDPSGLIQETQYF. The CDR3 region has the DNA TGCGCCAGCAGCCAAGATCCCAGTGGACTGATCCAAGAGACCCAGTACTTC.

This chain connects TRBV6-6 to TRBJ1-5, with a weak D call TRBD1 (6 bases). Trimming removed 2 bases from V and 9 bases from J, with 14 bases in between. Germline CDR1 MNHNY, CDR2 SVGAGI (reference sequence). The CDR3 totals 14 residues. The CDR3 DNA reads TGTGCCAGCAGTTACGGCGGGGGGACACGGCCCCAGCATTTT. It encodes CASSYGGGTRPQHF.

The gene calls are TRBV27 and TRBJ1-2, with D unresolved. Germline V lookup: CDR1 MNHEY, CDR2 SMNVEV (reference sequence). V was shortened by 6 bases and J by 4 bases, with 12 bases between the two germline ends. The CDR3 sequence is 13 residues long. The CDR3: CASRSSGTYGYTF. In nucleotides, the CDR3 is TGTGCCAGCAGATCGTCAGGTACCTATGGCTACACCTTC.